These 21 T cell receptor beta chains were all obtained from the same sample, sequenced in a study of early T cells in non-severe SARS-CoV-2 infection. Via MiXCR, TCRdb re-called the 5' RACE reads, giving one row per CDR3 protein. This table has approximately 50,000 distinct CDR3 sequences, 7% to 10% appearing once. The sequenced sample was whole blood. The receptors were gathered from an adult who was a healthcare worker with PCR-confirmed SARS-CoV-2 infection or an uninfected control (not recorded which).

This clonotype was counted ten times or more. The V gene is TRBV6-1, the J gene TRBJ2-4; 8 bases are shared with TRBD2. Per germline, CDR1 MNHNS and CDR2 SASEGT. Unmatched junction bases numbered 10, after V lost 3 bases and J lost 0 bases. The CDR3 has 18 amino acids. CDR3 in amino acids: CASSDGGSGGLAKNIQYF. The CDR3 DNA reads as TGTGCCAGCAGTGATGGAGGATCGGGGGGGCTAGCCAAAAACATTCAGTACTTC.

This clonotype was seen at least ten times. This CDR3 is CASSLSRLADTYEQYF. The CDR3 DNA reads as TGTGCCAGCAGTTTATCAAGACTAGCGGACACCTACGAGCAGTACTTC. The chain combines TRBV28 with TRBJ2-7; TRBD2 aligns across 9 bases. Unmatched junction bases numbered 6, after V lost 1 base and J lost 2 bases. The germline gives CDR1 MDHEN, CDR2 SYDVKM. This CDR3 is 16 amino acids long.

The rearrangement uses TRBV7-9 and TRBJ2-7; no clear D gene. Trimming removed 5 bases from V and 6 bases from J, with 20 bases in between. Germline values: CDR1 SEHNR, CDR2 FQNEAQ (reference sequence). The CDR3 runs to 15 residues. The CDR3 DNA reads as TGTGCCAGCAGCGTAGGTTCTATCTGGACCTTCGAGCAGTACTTC. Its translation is CASSVGSIWTFEQYF.

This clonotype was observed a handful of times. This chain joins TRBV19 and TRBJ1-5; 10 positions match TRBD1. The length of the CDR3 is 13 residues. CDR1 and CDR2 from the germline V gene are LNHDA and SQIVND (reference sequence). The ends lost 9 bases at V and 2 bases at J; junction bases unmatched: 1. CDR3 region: CASGTGGNQPQHF. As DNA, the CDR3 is TGTGCCAGCGGGACAGGGGGCAATCAGCCCCAGCATTTT.

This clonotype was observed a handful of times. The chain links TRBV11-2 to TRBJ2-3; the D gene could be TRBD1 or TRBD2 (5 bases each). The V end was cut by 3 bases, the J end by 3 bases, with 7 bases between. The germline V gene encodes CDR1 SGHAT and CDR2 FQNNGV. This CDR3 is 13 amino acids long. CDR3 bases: TGTGCCAGCAGCTTCGGGGCGACAGATACGCAGTATTTT. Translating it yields CASSFGATDTQYF.

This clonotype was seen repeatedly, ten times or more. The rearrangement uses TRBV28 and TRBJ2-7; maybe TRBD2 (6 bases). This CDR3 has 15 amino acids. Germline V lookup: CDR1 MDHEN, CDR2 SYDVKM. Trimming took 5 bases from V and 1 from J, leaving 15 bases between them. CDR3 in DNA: TGTGCCAGCAGTCGAACTAGCCTTGGGTCCTACGAGCAGTACTTC. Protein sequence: CASSRTSLGSYEQYF. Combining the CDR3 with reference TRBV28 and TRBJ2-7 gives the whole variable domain DVKVTQSSRYLVKRTGEKVFLECVQDMDHENMFWYRQDPGLGLRLIYFSYDVKMKEKGDIPEGYSVSREKKERFSLILESASTNQTSMYLCASSRTSLGSYEQYFGPGTRLTVT.

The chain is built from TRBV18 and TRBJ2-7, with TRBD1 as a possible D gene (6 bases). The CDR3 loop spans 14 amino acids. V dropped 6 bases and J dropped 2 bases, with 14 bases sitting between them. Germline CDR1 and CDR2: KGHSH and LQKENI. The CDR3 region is CASSPDSGAYEQYF. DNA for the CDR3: TGTGCCAGCTCGCCGGACTCAGGGGCCTACGAGCAGTACTTC.

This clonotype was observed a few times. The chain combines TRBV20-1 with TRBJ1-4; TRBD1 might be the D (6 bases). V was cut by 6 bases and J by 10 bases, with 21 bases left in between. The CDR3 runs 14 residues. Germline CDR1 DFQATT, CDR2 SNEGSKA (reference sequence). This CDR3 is CSATQTGVSGKLFF. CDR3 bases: TGCAGTGCAACCCAGACAGGCGTCTCGGGAAAACTGTTTTTT.

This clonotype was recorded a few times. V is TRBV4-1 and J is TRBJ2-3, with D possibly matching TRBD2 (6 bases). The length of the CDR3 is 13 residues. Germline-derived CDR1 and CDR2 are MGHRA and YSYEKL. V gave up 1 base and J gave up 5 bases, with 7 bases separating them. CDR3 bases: TGCGCCAGCAGCCAAGTGGGGGGAGATACGCAGTATTTT. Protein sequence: CASSQVGGDTQYF.

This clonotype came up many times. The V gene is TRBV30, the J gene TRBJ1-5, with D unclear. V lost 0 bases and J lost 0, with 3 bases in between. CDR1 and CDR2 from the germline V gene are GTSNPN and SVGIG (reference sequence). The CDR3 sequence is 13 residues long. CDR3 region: CAWSVGSNQPQHF. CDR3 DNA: TGTGCCTGGAGTGTTGGTAGCAATCAGCCCCAGCATTTT.

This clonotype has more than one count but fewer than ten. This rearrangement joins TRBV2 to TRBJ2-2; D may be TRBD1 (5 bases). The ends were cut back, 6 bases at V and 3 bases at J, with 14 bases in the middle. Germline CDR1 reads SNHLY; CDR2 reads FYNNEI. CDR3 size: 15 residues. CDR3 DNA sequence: TGTGCCAGCAGCCGAGAAGACAGTTACACCGGGGAGCTGTTTTTT. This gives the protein CASSREDSYTGELFF.

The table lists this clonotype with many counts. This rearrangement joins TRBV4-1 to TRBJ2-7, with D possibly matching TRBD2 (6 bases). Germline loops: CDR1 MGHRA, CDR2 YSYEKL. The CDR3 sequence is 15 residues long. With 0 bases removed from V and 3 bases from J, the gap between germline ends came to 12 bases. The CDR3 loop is CASSQDMEGIYEQYF. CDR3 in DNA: TGCGCCAGCAGCCAAGATATGGAGGGGATCTACGAGCAGTACTTC.

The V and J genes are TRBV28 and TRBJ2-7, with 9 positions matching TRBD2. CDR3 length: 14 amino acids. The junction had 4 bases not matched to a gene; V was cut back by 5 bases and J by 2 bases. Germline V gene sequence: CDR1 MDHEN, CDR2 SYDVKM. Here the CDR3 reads CASSLSGSPYEQYF. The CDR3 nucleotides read TGTGCCAGCAGTCTTAGCGGGAGCCCCTACGAGCAGTACTTC.

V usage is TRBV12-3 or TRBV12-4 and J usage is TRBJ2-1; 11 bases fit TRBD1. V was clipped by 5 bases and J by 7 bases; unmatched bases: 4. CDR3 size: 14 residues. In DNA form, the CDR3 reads TGTGCCAGCAGTACCGGGACAGGGGGGAATGAGCAGTTCTTC. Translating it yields CASSTGTGGNEQFF.

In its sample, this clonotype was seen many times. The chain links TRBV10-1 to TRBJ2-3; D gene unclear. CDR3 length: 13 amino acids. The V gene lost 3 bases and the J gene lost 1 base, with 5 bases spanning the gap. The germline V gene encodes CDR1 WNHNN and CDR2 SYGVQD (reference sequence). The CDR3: CASSEGGTDTQYF. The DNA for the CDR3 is TGCGCCAGCAGTGAAGGAGGCACAGATACGCAGTATTTT.

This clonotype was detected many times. The CDR3 region is CASSGEAGKTLDTQYF. CDR3 nucleotide sequence: TGCGCCAGCAGCGGCGAGGCGGGTAAAACGTTAGATACGCAGTATTTT. The rearrangement joins TRBV5-1 to TRBJ2-3; D may be TRBD2 (5 bases). The ends were cut back, 4 bases at V and 5 bases at J, with 20 bases in the middle. Germline loops: CDR1 SGHRS, CDR2 YFSETQ. The CDR3 length is 16 residues.

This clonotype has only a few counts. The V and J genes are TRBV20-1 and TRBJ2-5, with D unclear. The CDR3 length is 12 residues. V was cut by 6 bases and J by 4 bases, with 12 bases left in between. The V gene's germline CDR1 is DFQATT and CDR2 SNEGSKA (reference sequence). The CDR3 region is CSASTGRETQYF. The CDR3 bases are TGCAGTGCCTCGACTGGCCGAGAGACCCAGTACTTC.

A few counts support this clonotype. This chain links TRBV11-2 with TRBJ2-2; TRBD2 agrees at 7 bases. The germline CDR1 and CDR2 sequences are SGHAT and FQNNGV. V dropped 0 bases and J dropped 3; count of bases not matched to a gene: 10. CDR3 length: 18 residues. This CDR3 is CASSLDLLPSGYTGELFF. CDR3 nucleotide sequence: TGTGCCAGCAGCTTAGATCTATTGCCTAGCGGCTACACCGGGGAGCTGTTTTTT.

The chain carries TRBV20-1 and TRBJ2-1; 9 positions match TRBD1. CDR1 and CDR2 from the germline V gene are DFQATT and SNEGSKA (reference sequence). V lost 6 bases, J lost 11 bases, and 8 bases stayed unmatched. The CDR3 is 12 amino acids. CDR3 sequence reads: CSAPGTGSKQFF. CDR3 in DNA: TGCAGTGCCCCCGGGACAGGGTCTAAGCAGTTCTTC.

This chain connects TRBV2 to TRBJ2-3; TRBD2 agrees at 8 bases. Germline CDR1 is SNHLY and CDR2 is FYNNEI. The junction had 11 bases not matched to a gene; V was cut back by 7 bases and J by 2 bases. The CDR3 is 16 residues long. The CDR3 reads CASKKNSGESTDTQYF. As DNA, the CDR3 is TGTGCCAGCAAAAAAAATAGCGGGGAGTCCACAGATACGCAGTATTTT.

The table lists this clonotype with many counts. The CDR3 sequence: CASSFVPSDYGYTF. The CDR3 region has the DNA TGTGCCAGCAGCTTCGTACCGAGCGACTATGGCTACACCTTC. J is TRBJ1-2 and V is TRBV7-6; D unresolved. V lost 3 bases, J lost 3 bases, and 11 bases lay in between. The germline CDR1 and CDR2 sequences are SGHVS and FNYEAQ. The CDR3 has 14 amino acids.